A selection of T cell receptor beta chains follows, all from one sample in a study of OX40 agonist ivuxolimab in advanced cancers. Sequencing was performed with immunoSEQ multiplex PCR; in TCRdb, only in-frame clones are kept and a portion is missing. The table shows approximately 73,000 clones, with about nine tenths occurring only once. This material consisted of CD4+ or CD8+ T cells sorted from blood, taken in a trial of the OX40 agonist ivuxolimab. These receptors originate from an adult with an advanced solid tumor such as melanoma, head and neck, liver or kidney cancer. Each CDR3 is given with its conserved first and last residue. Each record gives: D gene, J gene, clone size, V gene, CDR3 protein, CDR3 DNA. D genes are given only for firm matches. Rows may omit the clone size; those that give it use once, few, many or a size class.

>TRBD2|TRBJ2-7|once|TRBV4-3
CASSLREDYEQYF
TGCGCCAGCAGCCTCCGGGAGGACTACGAGCAGTACTTC
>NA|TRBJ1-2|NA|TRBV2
CASTPFGTAANYGYTF
TGTGCCAGCACCCCTTTCGGGACCGCAGCTAACTATGGCTACACCTTC
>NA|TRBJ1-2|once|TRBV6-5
CASSYDGNYGYTF
TGTGCCAGCAGTTACGACGGTAACTATGGCTACACCTTC
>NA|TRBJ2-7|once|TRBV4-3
CASSQDVRDEQYF
TGCGCCAGCAGCCAAGATGTTAGAGACGAGCAGTACTTC
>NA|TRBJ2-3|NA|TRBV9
CASSPTTGTITDTQYF
TGTGCCAGCAGCCCAACAACGGGCACTATCACAGATACGCAGTATTTT
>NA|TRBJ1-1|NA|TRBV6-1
CASSEAPPTEVPNTEAFF
TGTGCCAGCAGTGAAGCCCCCCCGACTGAGGTACCCAACACTGAAGCTTTCTTT
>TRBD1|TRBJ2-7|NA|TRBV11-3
CARQGDSSYEQYF
TGTGCCCGACAGGGGGACAGCTCCTACGAGCAGTACTTC
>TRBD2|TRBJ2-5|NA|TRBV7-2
CASSTLAGGQETQYF
TGTGCCAGCAGCACCCTAGCGGGCGGGCAAGAGACCCAGTACTTC
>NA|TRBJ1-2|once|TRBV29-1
CSVDAGGGWTNYGYTF
TGCAGCGTTGATGCGGGTGGGGGTTGGACTAACTATGGCTACACCTTC
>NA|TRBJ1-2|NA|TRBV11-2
CASRAWPQGNDYTF
TGTGCCAGCAGGGCCTGGCCTCAGGGAAATGACTACACCTTC
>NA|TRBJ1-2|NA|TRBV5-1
CASSPDSPTLYGYTF
TGCGCCAGCAGCCCGGACAGCCCGACCCTCTATGGCTACACCTTC
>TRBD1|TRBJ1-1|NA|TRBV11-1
CASSRRDRSSDTEAFF
TGTGCCAGCAGCAGAAGGGACAGATCATCGGACACTGAAGCTTTCTTT
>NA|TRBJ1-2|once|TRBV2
CASSVEAHYGYTF
TGTGCCAGCAGTGTGGAGGCCCACTATGGCTACACCTTC
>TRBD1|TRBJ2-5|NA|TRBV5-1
CASSTGQGIETQYF
TGCGCCAGCAGCACGGGACAGGGAATAGAGACCCAGTACTTC
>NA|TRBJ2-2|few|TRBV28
CASSDRGASNTGELFF
TGTGCCAGCAGCGACCGGGGGGCCTCGAACACCGGGGAGCTGTTTTTT
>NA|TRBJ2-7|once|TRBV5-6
CASSWRISWNYEQYF
TGTGCCAGCAGCTGGAGGATAAGTTGGAACTACGAGCAGTACTTC
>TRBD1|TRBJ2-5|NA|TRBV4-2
CASSQGQGSIETQYF
TGTGCCAGCAGCCAAGGACAGGGTTCGATCGAGACCCAGTACTTC
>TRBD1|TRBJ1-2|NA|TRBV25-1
CASSTPGGQGVSYGYTF
TGTGCCAGCAGTACCCCCGGGGGACAGGGGGTTTCCTATGGCTACACCTTC
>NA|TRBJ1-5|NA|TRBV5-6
CASSLRQWGNQPQHF
TGTGCCAGCAGCTTGAGACAGTGGGGCAATCAGCCCCAGCATTTT
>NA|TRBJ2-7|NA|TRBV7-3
CASSINRDGEQYF
TGTGCCAGCAGCATCAACAGGGACGGCGAGCAGTACTTC
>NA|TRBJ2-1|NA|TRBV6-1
CAVGRINEQFF
TGTGCCGTGGGACGGATCAATGAGCAGTTCTTC
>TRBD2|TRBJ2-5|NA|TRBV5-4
CASSLVSGGAGETQYF
TGTGCCAGCAGCTTGGTTAGCGGGGGGGCCGGGGAGACCCAGTACTTC
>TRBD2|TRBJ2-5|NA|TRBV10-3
CAISEGQRGAQETQYF
TGTGCCATCAGTGAGGGCCAGCGGGGGGCCCAAGAGACCCAGTACTTC
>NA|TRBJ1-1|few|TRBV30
CAWSFDLEAFF
TGTGCCTGGAGTTTTGACCTTGAAGCTTTCTTT
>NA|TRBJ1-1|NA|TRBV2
CASSRGSGGTEAFF
TGTGCCAGCAGCCGTGGCTCGGGGGGCACTGAAGCTTTCTTT
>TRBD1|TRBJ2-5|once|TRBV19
CASSQPGTEETQYF
TGTGCCAGTAGTCAACCTGGGACAGAAGAGACCCAGTACTTC
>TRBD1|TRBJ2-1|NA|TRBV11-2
CASSPVGQVSSYNEQFF
TGTGCCAGCAGCCCGGTCGGACAGGTGAGCTCCTACAATGAGCAGTTCTTC
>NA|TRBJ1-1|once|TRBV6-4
CASSPVPTFF
TGTGCCAGCAGCCCCGTTCCTACTTTCTTT
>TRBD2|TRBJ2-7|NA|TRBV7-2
CASSGSSGGAYEQYF
TGTGCCAGCAGTGGTTCTAGCGGGGGGGCCTACGAGCAGTACTTC
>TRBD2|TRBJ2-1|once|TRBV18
CASSPGTSGGLYNEQFF
TGTGCCAGCTCACCCGGGACTAGCGGGGGCCTTTACAATGAGCAGTTCTTC
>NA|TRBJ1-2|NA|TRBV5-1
CASSLEGAADYGYTF
TGCGCCAGCAGCTTGGAAGGGGCCGCGGACTATGGCTACACCTTC
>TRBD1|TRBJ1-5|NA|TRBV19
CASSIVGQGHHQPQHF
TGTGCCAGTAGTATAGTGGGACAGGGTCATCATCAGCCCCAGCATTTT
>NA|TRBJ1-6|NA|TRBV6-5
CASSYAPGRDNSPLHF
TGTGCCAGCAGTTACGCCCCCGGACGGGATAATTCACCCCTCCACTTT
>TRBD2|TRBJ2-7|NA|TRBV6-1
CASSETSGGGEQYF
TGTGCCAGCAGTGAGACTAGCGGGGGCGGCGAGCAGTACTTC
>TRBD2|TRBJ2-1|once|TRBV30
CAWSGGSYNEQFF
TGTGCTTGGAGCGGGGGCTCCTACAATGAGCAGTTCTTC
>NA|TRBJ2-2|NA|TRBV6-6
CASSFLPGEGGELFF
TGTGCCAGCAGTTTCCTCCCAGGGGAGGGCGGGGAGCTGTTTTTT
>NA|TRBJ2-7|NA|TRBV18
CASSPSTGSSYEQYF
TGTGCCAGCTCACCTTCGACAGGAAGCTCCTACGAGCAGTACTTC
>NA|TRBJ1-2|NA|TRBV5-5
CASSLSDTRAYGYTF
TGTGCCAGCAGCTTGAGTGACACTCGGGCCTATGGCTACACCTTC
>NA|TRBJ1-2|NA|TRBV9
CASSESGTNNYGYTF
TGTGCCAGCAGCGAATCCGGGACAAATAACTATGGCTACACCTTC
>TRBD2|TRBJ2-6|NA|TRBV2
CASSGGGGFSGANVLTF
TGTGCCAGCAGTGGGGGCGGGGGATTCTCTGGGGCCAACGTCCTGACTTTC
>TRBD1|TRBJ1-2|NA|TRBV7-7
CASSRDRGCHHTNGYGYTF
TGTGCTAGCAGCCGGGACAGGGGGTGCCACCATACGAACGGGTATGGCTACACCTTC
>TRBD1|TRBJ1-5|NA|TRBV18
CASSPGTGDQPQHF
TGTGCCAGCTCGCCCGGGACAGGGGATCAGCCCCAGCATTTT
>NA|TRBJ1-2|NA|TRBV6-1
CASSVDRRYFPYGYTF
TGTGCCAGCAGTGTCGACAGGCGTTATTTCCCGTATGGCTACACCTTC
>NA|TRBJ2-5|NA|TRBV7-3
CASSLNEGGPSETQYF
TGTGCCAGCAGCTTAAATGAGGGGGGGCCTTCAGAGACCCAGTACTTC
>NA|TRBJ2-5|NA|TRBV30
CAWGVSETQYF
TGTGCCTGGGGGGTTTCGGAGACCCAGTACTTC
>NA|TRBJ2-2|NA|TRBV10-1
CASSNRDGIHTGELFF
TGCGCCAGCAGTAACCGGGACGGAATACACACCGGGGAGCTGTTTTTT
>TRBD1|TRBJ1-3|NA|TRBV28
CASSSAGQGIGNTIYF
TGTGCCAGCAGTTCCGCTGGACAGGGGATAGGAAACACCATATATTTT
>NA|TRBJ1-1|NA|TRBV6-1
CASRIDRRYFTEAFF
TGTGCCAGCAGGATCGACAGACGTTATTTCACTGAAGCTTTCTTT
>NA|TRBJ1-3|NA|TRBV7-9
CASSRGLGDSGNTIYF
TGTGCCAGCAGCCGCGGATTGGGGGACTCTGGAAACACCATATATTTT
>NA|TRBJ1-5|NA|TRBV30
CAWSSGNSNQPQHF
TGTGCCTGGAGTTCAGGGAATAGCAATCAGCCCCAGCATTTT
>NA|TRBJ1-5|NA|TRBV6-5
CASSYSGVGNQPQHF
TGTGCCAGCAGTTACTCAGGGGTGGGCAATCAGCCCCAGCATTTT
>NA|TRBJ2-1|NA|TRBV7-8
CASSKGSQDEQFF
TGTGCCAGCAGCAAGGGATCTCAGGATGAGCAGTTCTTC
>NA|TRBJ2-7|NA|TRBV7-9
CASSSDYEQYF
TGTGCCAGCAGCTCCGACTACGAGCAGTACTTC
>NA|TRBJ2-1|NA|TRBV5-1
CASSLSGEAQFF
TGTGCCAGCAGCTTGAGTGGGGAGGCGCAGTTCTTC
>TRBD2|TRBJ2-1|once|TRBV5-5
CASRSGSGVEQFF
TGTGCCAGCAGGTCGGGAAGCGGGGTGGAGCAGTTCTTC
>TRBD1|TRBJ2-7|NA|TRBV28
CASSSTLTGVDEQYF
TGTGCCAGCAGTTCAACCTTAACAGGGGTGGACGAGCAGTACTTC
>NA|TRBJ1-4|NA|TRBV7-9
CASSRGRAEEKLFF
TGTGCCAGCAGCAGGGGACGGGCGGAGGAAAAACTGTTTTTT
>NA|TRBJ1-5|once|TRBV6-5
CASRRGSGNQPQHF
TGTGCCAGCAGGCGGGGGAGCGGCAATCAGCCCCAGCATTTT
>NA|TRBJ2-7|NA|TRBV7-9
CASSSSVPYEQYF
TGTGCCAGCAGCTCGAGCGTCCCCTACGAGCAGTACTTC
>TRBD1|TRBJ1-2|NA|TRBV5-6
CASSPRAGGYGYTF
TGTGCCAGCAGCCCTAGGGCAGGGGGTTATGGCTACACCTTC